The 30 T cell receptor beta chains in this list originate from one sample, sequenced in a study of T cells in Graves' hyperthyroidism and ophthalmopathy. It was RNA transcripts that yielded the amplified TCR beta CDR3 regions. TCR CDR3 underwent first-round RT-PCR with the HTBI primer set. TCRdb reanalysed the multiplex PCR reads using MiXCR and keeps one entry per CDR3 protein. The table includes 300,000 to 450,000 distinct CDR3 sequences, 18% detected once. The material sequenced was blood. Receptors were obtained from a woman aged 40 to 50 with Graves' ophthalmopathy.

There are many counts of this clonotype. This chain uses TRBV19 with TRBJ1-5; unclear D gene. The CDR3 runs 13 residues. Germline V gives CDR1 LNHDA, CDR2 SQIVND (reference sequence). V was cut by 4 bases and J by 11 bases, with 15 bases left in between. CDR3 in DNA: TGTGCCAGTAGTACTAGAAGCCGTCCGACCCAGCATTTT. This sequence encodes CASSTRSRPTQHF. Combining the CDR3 with reference TRBV19 and TRBJ1-5 gives the whole variable domain DGGITQSPKYLFRKEGQNVTLSCEQNLNHDAMYWYRQDPGQGLRLIYYSQIVNDFQKGDIAEGYSVSREKKESFPLTVTSAQKNPTAFYLCASSTRSRPTQHFGDGTRLSIL.

This clonotype was detected many times. The genes are TRBV20-1 and TRBJ1-5, with D possibly being TRBD1 (6 bases). The CDR3 contains 13 residues. The V and J ends lost 8 bases and 12 bases respectively, with 23 bases between them. Germline CDR1 and CDR2: DFQATT and SNEGSKA (reference sequence). The CDR3 bases are TGCAGTCTAGTGGGAGCACCTAGCAGGGGCCAGCATTTT. It encodes CSLVGAPSRGQHF.

This clonotype was observed at least ten times. J is TRBJ1-6 and V is TRBV28, with 10 bases identical to TRBD1. Losses at the gene ends were 3 bases for V and 10 bases for J; bases not matched to a gene: 3. Germline V gene sequence: CDR1 MDHEN, CDR2 SYDVKM. This CDR3 is 14 amino acids long. The chain's CDR3 is CASSLWTGGSPLHF. The CDR3 region has the DNA TGTGCCAGCAGTTTGTGGACAGGGGGGTCACCCCTCCACTTT.

This clonotype has at least ten counts. The chain joins TRBV6-5 to TRBJ2-7; D might be TRBD2 (6 bases). Trimming shortened V by 6 bases and J by 6 bases, and 15 bases separated the two germline ends. Germline V gene data show CDR1 as MNHEY and CDR2 as SVGAGI. The CDR3 loop spans 13 amino acids. The CDR3 sequence: CASSRDFEREQYF. The CDR3 DNA follows: TGTGCCAGCAGCCGGGACTTCGAACGCGAGCAGTACTTC.

This clonotype has at least ten counts. The chain has TRBV10-3 and TRBJ2-5, with D tentatively TRBD2 (6 bases). This CDR3 contains 12 residues. V was clipped by 8 bases and J by 4 bases, with 11 bases between them. The germline CDR1 and CDR2 sequences are ENHRY and SYGVKD. CDR3 in amino acids: CAIGRTRETQYF. DNA for the CDR3: TGTGCCATCGGGAGGACGAGAGAGACCCAGTACTTC.

This clonotype was recorded many times. The J gene is TRBJ2-2, the V gene TRBV2; 7 bases align to TRBD1. The CDR3 spans 13 residues. Trimming removed 4 bases from V and 6 bases from J; junction bases left unmatched: 2. Germline V gene data show CDR1 as SNHLY and CDR2 as FYNNEI. CDR3 sequence reads: CASSGQGSGELFF. The CDR3 DNA is TGTGCCAGCAGTGGACAGGGATCCGGGGAGCTGTTTTTT.

This clonotype was observed many times. The genes are TRBV5-4 and TRBJ1-2, with D possibly being TRBD1 (6 bases). This CDR3 region has 13 residues. Germline-derived CDR1 and CDR2 are SGHNT and YYREEE (reference sequence). Trimming removed 5 bases at V and 2 bases at J, with 10 bases between. The CDR3 sequence is CASSFDRNYGYTF. CDR3 bases: TGTGCCAGCAGTTTCGACAGGAACTATGGCTACACCTTC. The full variable domain, in which reference TRBV5-4 and TRBJ1-2 provide the parts outside the CDR3, is ETGVTQSPTHLIKTRGQQVTLRCSSQSGHNTVSWYQQALGQGPQFIFQYYREEENGRGNFPPRFSGLQFPNYSSELNVNALELDDSALYLCASSFDRNYGYTFGSGTRLTVV.

On this clonotype itself: A much bigger clone sits one base away, suggesting this may be a read error. V is TRBV29-1 and J is TRBJ2-6; 9 positions match TRBD1. CDR3 length equals 16 residues. Germline CDR1 and CDR2: SQVTM and ANQGSEA. The CDR3, as DNA: TGCAGCGTTCTGGGGGACAGGGACTCTGCGGCCAACGTCCTGACTTTC. Amino acid sequence: CSVLGDRDSAANVLTF.

This clonotype has at least ten counts. The gene calls are TRBV19 and TRBJ1-1; D perhaps matches TRBD1 (5 bases). V lost 10 bases to trimming and J lost 5 bases, with 11 bases between them. The CDR3 length is 11 residues. The germline V gene has CDR1 LNHDA and CDR2 SQIVND (reference sequence). The CDR3 sequence is CATHGGTEAFF. In nucleotides, the CDR3 is TGTGCCACCCATGGGGGTACTGAAGCTTTCTTT.

This clonotype was detected many times. The CDR3: CASSLRKTGANVLTF. The DNA for the CDR3 is TGTGCCAGCAGTTTAAGGAAGACCGGGGCCAACGTCCTGACTTTC. The chain couples TRBV27 to TRBJ2-6; D is unclear. The germline V gene encodes CDR1 MNHEY and CDR2 SMNVEV (reference sequence). CDR3 size: 15 residues. Trimming removed 2 bases at V and 4 bases at J, with 9 bases between.

This clonotype has ten or more counts. The chain couples TRBV12-3 or TRBV12-4 to TRBJ2-7; 9 nucleotides agree with TRBD2. This CDR3 region has 18 residues. V lost 2 bases to trimming and J lost 0 bases; unmatched junction nucleotides: 11. CDR3 DNA sequence: TGTGCCAGCAGTTTATTCCCCCGGACTAGCGAGAGCTCCTACGAGCAGTACTTC. This codes for CASSLFPRTSESSYEQYF.

The gene calls are TRBV28 and TRBJ2-7; D may be TRBD2 (5 bases). The germline V gene encodes CDR1 MDHEN and CDR2 SYDVKM. The CDR3 covers 13 residues. V dropped 8 bases and J dropped 0 bases, with 11 bases sitting between them. The CDR3: CASGIGSSYEQYF. CDR3 DNA sequence: TGTGCCAGCGGTATAGGGAGCTCCTACGAGCAGTACTTC.

The gene calls are TRBV28 and TRBJ1-3; a weak D match, TRBD1 (6 bases). Germline V lookup: CDR1 MDHEN, CDR2 SYDVKM. The CDR3 has 15 amino acids. V was cut by 11 bases and J by 0 bases, with 17 bases left in between. This chain's CDR3 is CAGTSGALSGNTIYF. In nucleotides, the CDR3 is TGTGCCGGCACCTCAGGGGCCCTCTCTGGAAACACCATATATTTT. The full variable domain, in which reference TRBV28 and TRBJ1-3 provide the parts outside the CDR3, is DVKVTQSSRYLVKRTGEKVFLECVQDMDHENMFWYRQDPGLGLRLIYFSYDVKMKEKGDIPEGYSVSREKKERFSLILESASTNQTSMYLCAGTSGALSGNTIYFGEGSWLTVV.

Details on this clonotype: Relative to the germline gene, one junction end is altered; a read error may explain this. V gene TRBV27 combines with J gene TRBJ1-2; no clear D. This CDR3 is 13 amino acids long. The V gene's germline CDR1 is MNHEY and CDR2 SMNVEV (reference sequence). The CDR3 DNA sequence: TGTGCCAGCAGTCTCAAAGCTAACTATGGCTACATCTTC. It encodes CASSLKANYGYIF.

This clonotype was counted many times. The chain couples TRBV7-2 to TRBJ2-5, with a tentative D call TRBD2 (7 bases). Germline CDR1 is SGHTA and CDR2 is FQGNSA. Trimming cost V 4 bases and J 5 bases, with 29 bases left between them. CDR3 size: 19 residues. The CDR3 region is CASSSLLRRGRATQETQYF. DNA of the CDR3: TGTGCCAGCAGCTCCCTTCTCCGTAGGGGGAGGGCCACGCAGGAGACCCAGTACTTC.

This clonotype was seen at least ten times. The chain is built from TRBV20-1 and TRBJ2-3; TRBD2 aligns across 8 bases. This CDR3 is 17 amino acids long. V shed 0 bases and J 4 bases; nucleotides not matched to a gene: 12. Germline CDR1 and CDR2: DFQATT and SNEGSKA (reference sequence). This CDR3 is CSARDRRVAGLSDTQYF. CDR3 coding DNA: TGCAGTGCTAGAGATCGGAGGGTAGCGGGATTGTCAGATACGCAGTATTTT.

This clonotype was seen repeatedly, ten times or more. The chain combines TRBV24-1 with TRBJ2-2; D uncertain. Looked up from germline, CDR1 is KGHDR and CDR2 is SFDVKD. Trimming removed 3 bases at V and 1 base at J, with 5 bases between. The CDR3 length is 14 residues. CDR3: CATSDIWNTGELFF. CDR3 DNA sequence: TGTGCCACCAGTGATATATGGAACACCGGGGAGCTGTTTTTT.

This clonotype was observed many times. The rearrangement uses TRBV4-2 and TRBJ1-2; D is unresolved. Looked up from germline, CDR1 is LGHNA and CDR2 is YNFKEQ. V was clipped by 1 base and J by 7 bases, with 16 bases between them. CDR3 length: 15 residues. The CDR3 coding sequence is TGTGCCAGCAGCCAAGGGGAATCAAAGTTGGGTGGCTACACCTTC. It codes for CASSQGESKLGGYTF.

This rearrangement joins TRBV18 to TRBJ2-4; D call uncertain. The V and J ends lost 3 bases and 0 bases respectively, with 12 bases between them. Germline CDR1 reads KGHSH; CDR2 reads LQKENI. The CDR3 spans 16 residues. The CDR3 spells CASSPSQQVAKNIQYF. CDR3 nucleotide sequence: TGTGCCAGCTCACCTAGCCAGCAAGTAGCCAAAAACATTCAGTACTTC.

This clonotype was seen ten or more times. The DNA for the CDR3 is TGTGCCAGTAGTTGGGGATCTGAAGCTTTCTTT. This gives the protein CASSWGSEAFF. The chain uses TRBV2 and TRBJ1-1; D is unresolved. Deletions cut 9 bases from V and 6 bases from J, with 11 bases between. The germline V gene has CDR1 SNHLY and CDR2 FYNNEI. The CDR3 loop spans 11 amino acids.

This clonotype was counted many times. The chain carries TRBV29-1 and TRBJ1-1; D might be TRBD1 (5 bases). The CDR3 spans 14 residues. Trimming took 0 bases from V and 7 from J, leaving 15 bases between them. Germline assignment: CDR1 SQVTM and CDR2 ANQGSEA. CDR3 coding DNA: TGCAGCGTTGAAGAATGGGCCGGGGCGGGTGAAGCTTTCTTT. Its protein product is CSVEEWAGAGEAFF.

This clonotype was seen only a few times. A clone one base away is much larger, so this may be a read error. The V gene is TRBV9, the J gene TRBJ1-2, with a weak D call TRBD1 (6 bases). This CDR3 has 15 amino acids. CDR1 and CDR2 (germline): SGDLS, YYNGEE. The DNA for the CDR3 is TGTGTCAGCAGCGAGGGGACAACTTTTAACTATGGCTACACCTTC. Residues: CVSSEGTTFNYGYTF.

The chain joins TRBV28 to TRBJ2-7, with D perhaps TRBD1 (6 bases). Trimming cost V 3 bases and J 2 bases, with 14 bases left between them. This CDR3 region has 15 residues. The germline V gene has CDR1 MDHEN and CDR2 SYDVKM. DNA for the CDR3: TGTGCCAGCAGTTTTGGGGCAGGGGCAACCTACGAGCAGTACTTC. Translating it yields CASSFGAGATYEQYF. Full variable domain (rest looked up from reference TRBV28 and TRBJ2-7): DVKVTQSSRYLVKRTGEKVFLECVQDMDHENMFWYRQDPGLGLRLIYFSYDVKMKEKGDIPEGYSVSREKKERFSLILESASTNQTSMYLCASSFGAGATYEQYFGPGTRLTVT.

This clonotype was found many times. V and J are TRBV6-5 and TRBJ1-2; TRBD1 matches at 10 bases. This CDR3 has 13 amino acids. With 6 bases clipped from V and 8 bases from J, the junction kept 6 bases outside the gene matches. Germline V lookup: CDR1 MNHEY, CDR2 SVGAGI. CDR3 nucleotide sequence: TGTGCCAGCAGACGGGACAGGGGAGGGGGCTACACCTTC. This gives the protein CASRRDRGGGYTF.

The V and J genes are TRBV7-9 and TRBJ2-7; 10 nucleotides line up with TRBD1. This CDR3 contains 15 residues. Germline V lookup: CDR1 SEHNR, CDR2 FQNEAQ (reference sequence). V dropped 4 bases and J dropped 5; count of bases not matched to a gene: 8. The CDR3 is CASSSPWTGGDEQYF. The CDR3 nucleotides read TGTGCCAGCAGCTCCCCCTGGACAGGGGGGGACGAGCAGTACTTC.

This clonotype was recorded many times. The rearrangement uses TRBV18 and TRBJ2-5; perhaps TRBD1 as D (5 bases). V was trimmed by 5 bases and J by 0 bases, leaving 13 bases between them. Germline CDR1 reads KGHSH; CDR2 reads LQKENI. This CDR3 comprises 15 residues. The CDR3, as DNA: TGTGCCAGCTCATCAAAAGACAGAAACCAAGAGACCCAGTACTTC. Translation: CASSSKDRNQETQYF.

The table lists this clonotype with a few counts. The chain has TRBV5-6 and TRBJ1-2, with TRBD1 as a possible D gene (6 bases). The V end lost 0 bases, the J end lost 1 base, and 13 bases lay between the germline ends. Germline V CDR1 and CDR2: SGHDT, YYEEEE. The CDR3 spans 16 residues. Here the CDR3 reads CASSLAPDRLNYGYTF. CDR3 nucleotide sequence: TGTGCCAGCAGCTTGGCCCCGGACAGACTTAACTATGGCTACACCTTC.

This clonotype was seen repeatedly, ten times or more. The chain carries TRBV6-2 or TRBV6-3 and TRBJ1-2; D is uncertain. Trimming removed 6 bases at V and 2 bases at J, with 16 bases between. Germline CDR1 MNHEY, CDR2 SVGEGT. The CDR3 runs 15 residues. CDR3 sequence (DNA): TGTGCCAGCAGATCTCGCTGGGTCCACAACTATGGCTACACCTTC. The encoded protein is CASRSRWVHNYGYTF.

The chain is built from TRBV11-3 and TRBJ2-7; D remains unclear. V lost 0 bases and J 2 bases, leaving 5 bases between the germline ends. Germline CDR1 reads SGHNT; CDR2 reads YENEEA. This CDR3 is built from 13 residues. CDR3 coding DNA: TGTGCCAGCAGCTTAGACATTGCCTACGAGCAGTACTTC. It codes for CASSLDIAYEQYF. Looking up the rest from reference TRBV11-3 and TRBJ2-7 gives the full variable domain: EAGVVQSPRYKIIEKKQPVAFWCNPISGHNTLYWYLQNLGQGPELLIRYENEEAVDDSQLPKDRFSAERLKGVDSTLKIQPAELGDSAVYLCASSLDIAYEQYFGPGTRLTVT.

In this sample, this clonotype turned up many times. J is TRBJ2-7 and V is TRBV11-2, with 10 nucleotides matching TRBD1. After removal of 2 bases from V and 4 bases from J, the junction contained 8 bases not matched to a gene. CDR1 and CDR2 (germline): SGHAT, FQNNGV. This CDR3 comprises 16 residues. Here the CDR3 DNA reads TGTGCCAGCAGCTTACATGGGGACAGGGGATCTTACGAGCAGTACTTC. Encoded protein: CASSLHGDRGSYEQYF.